The 32 T cell receptor beta chains below all came from one sample that was sequenced in a study of T cell repertoires in cytomegalovirus infection. No antigen has been assigned to these receptors. TCRdb reprocessed the reads via MiXCR and lists one record per CDR3 protein. Of tens of thousands of distinct CDR3 sequences in the sample, about 20% were seen once. The material was CD8+ T cells from cultured PBMCs, obtained from culture after CMV antigen stimulation. The origin of the receptors is a human donor in good health (CMV status not recorded). Some clones in this sample may be carry-over from other donors' samples.

This clonotype was seen a handful of times. The rearrangement links TRBV15 to TRBJ1-5; D is ambiguous. The CDR3 has 12 amino acids. The germline V and J ends were trimmed by 0 bases and 5 bases, with 2 bases remaining between them. Looked up from germline, CDR1 is LNHNV and CDR2 is YYDKDF (reference sequence). The CDR3 bases are TGTGCCACCAGCAGAGATGATCAGCCCCAGCATTTT. Amino acid sequence: CATSRDDQPQHF.

The rearrangement links TRBV7-2 to TRBJ2-3, with unresolved D. V lost 5 bases to trimming and J lost 4 bases, with 13 bases between them. The CDR3 extends over 14 amino acids. The germline CDR1 and CDR2 sequences are SGHTA and FQGNSA. The CDR3 DNA follows: TGTGCCAGCAGCCCCATCCTCCCCCCAGATACGCAGTATTTT. Encoded protein: CASSPILPPDTQYF.

The table lists this clonotype with a few counts. This chain joins TRBV6-2 or TRBV6-3 and TRBJ2-7; 8 positions agree with TRBD2. In germline, CDR1 is MNHEY, CDR2 SVGEGT. The CDR3 sequence is 13 residues long. Trimming took 4 bases from V and 2 from J; bases not matched to a gene: 1. DNA for the CDR3: TGTGCCAGCAGTTTACTAGCGGCCTACGAGCAGTACTTC. Protein: CASSLLAAYEQYF.

The chain carries TRBV7-6 and TRBJ2-7; 8 positions match TRBD1. The CDR3 loop spans 14 amino acids. Germline lookup yields CDR1 SGHVS and CDR2 FNYEAQ. Trimming cost V 1 base and J 5 bases; bases outside gene matches: 4. The CDR3 nucleotides read TGTGCCAGCAGCTTAGAGACAGGGGCTGACGAGCAGTACTTC. Its translation: CASSLETGADEQYF.

This chain links TRBV4-3 with TRBJ1-6; weak D call: TRBD1 (5 bases). Germline V lookup: CDR1 LGHNA, CDR2 YSLEER. The length of the CDR3 is 16 residues. V lost 0 bases, J lost 10 bases, and 16 bases lay in between. Here the CDR3 reads CASSQDLGGEQSPLHF. In DNA form, the CDR3 reads TGCGCCAGCAGCCAAGATCTCGGAGGGGAACAGTCACCCCTCCACTTT.

The chain combines TRBV7-9 with TRBJ2-1; TRBD1 or TRBD2 may be the D gene (5 bases each). Germline-derived CDR1 and CDR2 are SEHNR and FQNEAQ (reference sequence). The CDR3 extends over 14 amino acids. CDR3 residues: CATEGKSAYNEQFF. CDR3 nucleotides: TGTGCAACCGAGGGGAAATCGGCCTACAATGAGCAGTTCTTC.

V is TRBV6-5 and J is TRBJ2-1; 11 bases match TRBD2. CDR1 and CDR2 (germline): MNHEY, SVGAGI. This CDR3 has 14 amino acids. Trimming at V came to 4 bases and at J to 13 bases, leaving 9 bases not matched to a gene. As DNA, the CDR3 is TGTGCCAGCAGTTTAGCGGGGGGGGCCTCCTTCCAGTTCTTC. As protein: CASSLAGGASFQFF.

This clonotype was seen only a few times. The rearrangement links TRBV7-6 to TRBJ2-1; unclear D gene. Germline CDR1 and CDR2: SGHVS and FNYEAQ. Trimming pared 4 bases from V and 15 bases from J, leaving 16 bases between. This CDR3 contains 12 residues. The CDR3 DNA reads TGTGCCAGCAGCTCCGGATTACAGACGGTGTTCTTC. It encodes CASSSGLQTVFF.

V usage is TRBV7-2 and J usage is TRBJ2-5; 10 bases align to TRBD2. Germline V CDR1 and CDR2: SGHTA, FQGNSA. With 1 base clipped from V and 5 bases from J, the junction kept 7 bases outside the gene matches. The CDR3 sequence is 16 residues long. The CDR3 here is CASSLGSGGAWETQYF. CDR3 bases: TGTGCCAGCAGCTTAGGAAGCGGGGGGGCCTGGGAGACCCAGTACTTC.

At least ten counts were recorded for this clonotype. CDR3 coding DNA: TGTGCCAGTAGTATAGGATCACAGGGTGTTAACTATGGCTACACCTTC. Its protein product is CASSIGSQGVNYGYTF. The chain employs TRBV19 and TRBJ1-2; D perhaps matches TRBD1 (6 bases). CDR1 is LNHDA, CDR2 SQIVND, per germline (reference sequence). V lost 1 base and J lost 1, with 13 bases in between. This CDR3 has 16 residues.

This clonotype was counted only a few times. The chain uses TRBV7-6 and TRBJ2-7; 9 nucleotides agree with TRBD1. Unmatched junction bases numbered 7, after V lost 4 bases and J lost 6 bases. This CDR3 contains 14 residues. CDR1 is SGHVS, CDR2 FNYEAQ, per germline. This CDR3 reads CASSSTGQGGEQYF. The CDR3 DNA follows: TGTGCCAGCAGCTCCACGGGACAGGGAGGCGAGCAGTACTTC.

V gene TRBV14 combines with J gene TRBJ1-1; D is perhaps TRBD1 (6 bases). The CDR3 is made up of 14 amino acids. The germline gives CDR1 SGHDN, CDR2 FVKESK. Between the trimmed V and J ends, which lost 4 bases and 5 bases, there was a span of 14 bases. The CDR3, as DNA: TGTGCCAGCAGCCTAGGACAGCTGCGTACTGAAGCTTTCTTT. It translates to CASSLGQLRTEAFF.

This clonotype has only a few counts. The V gene is TRBV7-2, the J gene TRBJ2-3; D tentatively reads TRBD1 or TRBD2 (5 bases each). From germline, CDR1 is SGHTA and CDR2 FQGNSA. The ends were cut back, 8 bases at V and 0 bases at J, with 18 bases in the middle. CDR3 length equals 16 residues. In DNA, the CDR3 is TGTGCCAGCTCTCCTGGCCCGGGGCTAAGCACAGATACGCAGTATTTT. Its protein product is CASSPGPGLSTDTQYF.

This clonotype has more than one count but fewer than ten. The V call is TRBV20-1, the J call TRBJ1-1, with no clear D. CDR1 is DFQATT and CDR2 is SNEGSKA in the germline V gene (reference sequence). The CDR3 has 15 amino acids. Trimming removed 6 bases from V and 1 base from J, with 18 bases in between. The CDR3 bases are TGCAGTGCACCCCCCGAAGGCGAGGGGAACACTGAAGCTTTCTTT. It translates to CSAPPEGEGNTEAFF.

CDR3 in DNA: TGTGCCAGCAGTTTAAACCCCGGGACATCCTCCTACGAGCAGTACTTC. Protein sequence: CASSLNPGTSSYEQYF. The chain combines TRBV27 with TRBJ2-7, with TRBD1 as a possible D gene (6 bases). The CDR3 contains 16 residues. From germline, CDR1 is MNHEY and CDR2 SMNVEV (reference sequence). The V and J ends lost 2 bases and 0 bases respectively, with 14 bases between them.

V and J are TRBV4-3 and TRBJ1-2; D is perhaps TRBD1 (5 bases). The germline V and J ends were trimmed by 1 base and 4 bases, with 13 bases remaining between them. This CDR3 contains 15 residues. Germline V gene lookup returns CDR1 LGHNA and CDR2 YSLEER. The CDR3 sequence: CASSQVPTGAYGYTF. The CDR3 DNA reads TGCGCCAGCAGCCAAGTTCCAACCGGGGCCTATGGCTACACCTTC.

This clonotype was counted a few times. This chain uses TRBV4-1 with TRBJ2-5, with TRBD2 matching over 7 bases. The CDR3 extends over 16 amino acids. Looked up from germline, CDR1 is MGHRA and CDR2 is YSYEKL. J lost 5 bases, V lost 0 bases, and 9 bases had no gene match. CDR3 sequence reads: CASSQEGQRGGETQYF. The CDR3 DNA reads TGCGCCAGCAGCCAAGAAGGCCAGCGGGGTGGGGAGACCCAGTACTTC.

This clonotype has just a few counts. J is TRBJ2-3 and V is TRBV4-1; D is perhaps TRBD1 (6 bases). V lost 4 bases and J lost 0, with 11 bases in between. Germline loops: CDR1 MGHRA, CDR2 YSYEKL. This CDR3 region has 15 residues. As DNA, the CDR3 is TGCGCCAGCAGCCTCCGGACAGATAGCACAGATACGCAGTATTTT. This codes for CASSLRTDSTDTQYF.

Only a few counts were recorded for this clonotype. This chain joins TRBV7-8 and TRBJ1-4, with TRBD1 matching 8 bases. J gave up 7 bases and V 5 bases, and 9 bases lay outside the gene matches. Germline loops: CDR1 SGHVS, CDR2 FQNEAQ. The CDR3 runs 15 residues. CDR3 amino acids: CASSGSTGGVEKLFF. In DNA, the CDR3 is TGTGCCAGCAGCGGTTCTACAGGGGGTGTTGAAAAACTGTTTTTT.

The chain carries TRBV30 and TRBJ2-7; no firm D call. V lost 3 bases to trimming and J lost 3 bases, with 12 bases between them. The length of the CDR3 is 13 residues. Germline loops: CDR1 GTSNPN, CDR2 SVGIG (reference sequence). In DNA form, the CDR3 reads TGTGCCTGGAGCGTGGCCAGAGACTACGAGCAGTACTTC. This gives the protein CAWSVARDYEQYF. The full variable domain, with the rest looked up from reference TRBV30 and TRBJ2-7, is SQTIHQWPATLVQPVGSPLSLECTVEGTSNPNLYWYRQAAGRGLQLLFYSVGIGQISSEVPQNLSASRPQDRQFILSSKKLLLSDSGFYLCAWSVARDYEQYFGPGTRLTVT.

This clonotype was counted a few times. V and J are TRBV7-6 and TRBJ2-5; possibly TRBD2 for D (6 bases). There are 13 residues in the CDR3. Germline CDR1 is SGHVS and CDR2 is FNYEAQ. Trimming removed 6 bases at V and 2 bases at J, with 10 bases between. Here the CDR3 reads CASRAGTQETQYF. The CDR3 DNA is TGTGCCAGCAGGGCCGGGACTCAAGAGACCCAGTACTTC.

The chain links TRBV5-1 to TRBJ2-7; D might be TRBD1 (6 bases). The CDR3 runs to 15 residues. Germline CDR1 reads SGHRS; CDR2 reads YFSETQ. The ends were cut back, 2 bases at V and 7 bases at J, with 19 bases in the middle. Here the CDR3 reads CASSFQGTPSPEQYF. The CDR3 bases are TGCGCCAGCAGCTTTCAGGGGACCCCAAGCCCTGAGCAGTACTTC.

This clonotype qualifies as medium-sized. The chain joins TRBV7-2 to TRBJ1-5; no reliable D call. This CDR3 contains 12 residues. Germline-derived CDR1 and CDR2 are SGHTA and FQGNSA. Trimming stripped 5 bases from V and 5 bases from J, with 7 bases between. DNA for the CDR3: TGTGCCAGCAGCACGCAGGATCAGCCCCAGCATTTT. This encodes CASSTQDQPQHF. Full variable domain (missing parts from reference TRBV7-2 and TRBJ1-5): GAGVSQSPSNKVTEKGKDVELRCDPISGHTALYWYRQSLGQGLEFLIYFQGNSAPDKSGLPSDRFSAERTGGSVSTLTIQRTQQEDSAVYLCASSTQDQPQHFGDGTRLSIL.

The V gene is TRBV7-6, the J gene TRBJ1-2, with no clear D. V dropped 1 base and J dropped 4 bases, with 22 bases sitting between them. CDR1 SGHVS and CDR2 FNYEAQ come from the germline V gene. The CDR3 has 18 amino acids. The CDR3 DNA reads TGTGCCAGCAGCTTAGAGGGAGGACGCCAAGGGCCACCCTATGGCTACACCTTC. Translating gives CASSLEGGRQGPPYGYTF. Full variable domain (missing parts from reference TRBV7-6 and TRBJ1-2): GAGVSQSPRYKVTKRGQDVALRCDPISGHVSLYWYRQALGQGPEFLTYFNYEAQQDKSGLPNDRFSAERPEGSISTLTIQRTEQRDSAMYRCASSLEGGRQGPPYGYTFGSGTRLTVV.

This clonotype has just a few counts. This chain uses TRBV15 with TRBJ2-5; 8 nucleotides align to TRBD1. This CDR3 is 16 amino acids long. The germline gives CDR1 LNHNV, CDR2 YYDKDF (reference sequence). Germline trimming cut 5 bases from V and 4 bases from J; bases unmatched to any gene: 12. The chain's CDR3 is CATSLLEAGGLETQYF. For the CDR3, the DNA is TGTGCCACCAGCCTCCTCGAGGCAGGGGGCCTAGAGACCCAGTACTTC.

The chain recombines TRBV27 with TRBJ2-6; D may be TRBD1 (6 bases). V was cut by 5 bases and J by 4 bases, with 15 bases left in between. CDR1 is MNHEY, CDR2 SMNVEV, per germline (reference sequence). This CDR3 region has 16 residues. This chain's CDR3 is CASSVVGAGGANVLTF. The CDR3 DNA reads TGTGCCAGCAGTGTAGTGGGGGCCGGAGGGGCCAACGTCCTGACTTTC.

CDR3 nucleotides: TGTGCCAGCAGCTTGGGTAAACAGGGGCGCAAGACCGGGGAGCTGTTTTTT. Protein: CASSLGKQGRKTGELFF. J is TRBJ2-2 and V is TRBV7-2; TRBD1 aligns across 7 bases. With 3 bases clipped from V and 5 bases from J, the junction kept 12 bases outside the gene matches. This CDR3 comprises 17 residues. Germline CDR1 SGHTA, CDR2 FQGNSA. The full variable domain, its missing parts supplied by reference TRBV7-2 and TRBJ2-2, is GAGVSQSPSNKVTEKGKDVELRCDPISGHTALYWYRQSLGQGLEFLIYFQGNSAPDKSGLPSDRFSAERTGGSVSTLTIQRTQQEDSAVYLCASSLGKQGRKTGELFFGEGSRLTVL.

This clonotype was seen a handful of times. This rearrangement joins TRBV7-8 to TRBJ1-2, with 8 bases matching TRBD1. Losses at the gene ends were 5 bases for V and 8 bases for J; bases not matched to a gene: 10. The length of the CDR3 is 14 residues. The V gene's germline CDR1 is SGHVS and CDR2 FQNEAQ. CDR3: CASSHLDRVEGYTF. For the CDR3, the DNA is TGTGCCAGCAGCCACCTGGACAGGGTGGAGGGCTACACCTTC.

This clonotype was detected only a few times. This chain connects TRBV20-1 to TRBJ1-5, with D unresolved. The germline CDR1 and CDR2 sequences are DFQATT and SNEGSKA (reference sequence). The CDR3 extends over 15 amino acids. V was cut by 6 bases and J by 2 bases, with 17 bases left in between. This chain's CDR3 is CSALPRVVGNQPQHF. CDR3 nucleotides: TGCAGTGCACTGCCCCGGGTCGTCGGCAATCAGCCCCAGCATTTT.

This clonotype was observed many times. This chain connects TRBV5-6 to TRBJ2-1; possible D gene TRBD2, 5 bases. The germline V gene has CDR1 SGHDT and CDR2 YYEEEE. V was pared by 3 bases and J by 2 bases, with 15 bases between. CDR3 size: 16 residues. The CDR3 DNA follows: TGTGCCAGCAGCTCCGCTGGAGCGGAACCCTACAATGAGCAGTTCTTC. It is translated as CASSSAGAEPYNEQFF.

In its sample, this clonotype was seen a few times. The J gene is TRBJ2-7, the V gene TRBV18; D is undetermined. This CDR3 comprises 14 residues. Germline CDR1 and CDR2: KGHSH and LQKENI. Between the trimmed V and J ends, which lost 3 bases and 2 bases, there was a span of 11 bases. CDR3 coding DNA: TGTGCCAGCTCACCCCCGTCAGTAGCCTACGAGCAGTACTTC. Protein product: CASSPPSVAYEQYF.

V is TRBV27 and J is TRBJ1-1; possible D gene TRBD1, 6 bases. V was clipped by 4 bases and J by 0 bases, with 12 bases between them. The CDR3 is made up of 15 amino acids. Germline lookup yields CDR1 MNHEY and CDR2 SMNVEV (reference sequence). The CDR3 sequence is CASSSNRVMNTEAFF. DNA for the CDR3: TGTGCCAGCAGTTCCAACAGGGTCATGAACACTGAAGCTTTCTTT.